This T cell receptor (beta chain) was identified during a study of Ad26.COV2.S vaccination and SARS-CoV-2 variants. Study results and limitations: Substantial breadth was reportedly displayed by spike-specific CD8+ and CD4+ T cell responses after vaccination.

Sequencing was performed with immunoSEQ multiplex PCR; in TCRdb, only in-frame clones are kept and a portion is missing. The sample comprises roughly 700,000 clones, 80% to 90% of which are singletons, and about 1.5% rests with the top ten. Treatment defined: about 20 received Ad26.COV2.S at low or high dose, single or two shots; 5 received placebo; per-sample allocation not given. Samples analyzed were those drawn on day 63 after the first vaccine or placebo injection. In regard to this clone: Its antigen is as yet unknown.

This clonotype was sampled from a person between 18 and 65 years old who received the Ad26.COV2.S COVID-19 vaccine or a placebo. The sequenced sample was peripheral blood, obtained in a trial of Ad26.COV2.S vaccine versus placebo.

The CDR3 coding sequence is TGTGCCAGCAGTTTCGTACGGGAGTCCTACGAGCAGTACTTC. As protein: CASSFVRESYEQYF. V gene TRBV27 combines with J gene TRBJ2-7, with D perhaps TRBD2 (6 bases). Trimming took off 3 bases at V and 1 base at J, with 10 bases between the two ends. The germline gives CDR1 MNHEY, CDR2 SMNVEV (reference sequence). The CDR3 loop spans 14 amino acids.